This record looks at one TCR beta chain sequence and its context. Its specificity is unknown. Repertoires were generated with immunoSEQ multiplex PCR, while TCRdb's copy carries only in-frame clones and drops some. The repertoire holds some 40,000 clones, with about 90% as singletons. This CDR3 has 15 residues. The trim removed 6 bases at V and 9 bases at J, leaving 10 bases unmatched. From germline, CDR1 is MNHNS and CDR2 SASEGT. The source of the sample is a study of lymphopenia after photon versus proton radiotherapy. Study results and caveats: Better survival with proton therapy was suggested as possible, not demonstrated. Under photons, naive T cells and diversity fell while effector/memory populations rose.

The J gene is TRBJ2-1, the V gene TRBV6-1, with 11 bases identical to TRBD2. This sequence was found in a man in his sixties with cholangiocarcinoma. Source: peripheral blood, taken from a patient treated with photon-based radiotherapy. The CDR3 is CASRVALAGVGEQFF. The CDR3 DNA is TGTGCCAGCAGGGTCGCACTAGCGGGGGTAGGTGAGCAGTTCTTC.